This entry features one TCR beta chain sequence. This specimen comes from a study of blood T cell repertoires in COVID-19. TCRdb's copy holds only in-frame clones and misses some; the assay was immunoSEQ multiplex PCR. The profile shows over 85,000 clones, around 86% of them singletons. Per the germline V gene, CDR1 is MDHEN and CDR2 is SYDVKM. Trimming removed 3 bases at V and 4 bases at J, with 12 bases between. The CDR3 consists of 14 residues. This clonotype originated in an elderly woman with acute or convalescent COVID-19. The chain couples TRBV28 to TRBJ1-2, with D possibly TRBD1 on 6 matching bases. The sample consisted of peripheral blood. Here the CDR3 DNA reads TGTGCCAGCAGTTTGAAGGCCAGGGGCTATGGCTACACCTTC. Amino acids: CASSLKARGYGYTF.